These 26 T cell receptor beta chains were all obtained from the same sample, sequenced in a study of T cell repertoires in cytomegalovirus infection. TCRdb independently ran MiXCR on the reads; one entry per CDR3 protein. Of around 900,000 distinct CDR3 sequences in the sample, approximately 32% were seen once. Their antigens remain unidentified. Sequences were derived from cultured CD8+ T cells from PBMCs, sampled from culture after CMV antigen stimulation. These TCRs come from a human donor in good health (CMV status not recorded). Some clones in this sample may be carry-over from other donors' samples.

DNA of the CDR3: TGTGCCAGCACCCCGAGGCTAGCGGTCTCCTACAATGAGCAGTTCTTC. Protein: CASTPRLAVSYNEQFF. The rearrangement joins TRBV28 to TRBJ2-1; 7 bases map to TRBD2. The J segment lost 0 bases and the V segment lost 7 bases, leaving 9 bases of the junction unmatched. The CDR3 has 16 amino acids. Germline V gene data show CDR1 as MDHEN and CDR2 as SYDVKM.

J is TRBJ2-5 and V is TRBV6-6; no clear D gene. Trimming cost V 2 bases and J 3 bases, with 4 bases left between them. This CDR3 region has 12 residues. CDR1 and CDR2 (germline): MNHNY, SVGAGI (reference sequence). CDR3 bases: TGTGCCAGCAGTTACGAAGAAGAGACCCAGTACTTC. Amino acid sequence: CASSYEEETQYF.

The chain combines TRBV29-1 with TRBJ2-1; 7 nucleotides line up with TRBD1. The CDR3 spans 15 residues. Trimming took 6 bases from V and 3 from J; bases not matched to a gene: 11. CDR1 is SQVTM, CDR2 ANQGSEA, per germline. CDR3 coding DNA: TGCAGCGTAGAGGTGAGGGACAGATACTACAATGAGCAGTTCTTC. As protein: CSVEVRDRYYNEQFF.

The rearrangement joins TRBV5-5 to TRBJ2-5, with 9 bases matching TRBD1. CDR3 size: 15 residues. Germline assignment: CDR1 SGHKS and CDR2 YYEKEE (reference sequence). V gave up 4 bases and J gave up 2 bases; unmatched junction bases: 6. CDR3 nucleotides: TGTGCCAGCAGCAAGCCGGGACAGGGACAAGAGACCCAGTACTTC. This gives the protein CASSKPGQGQETQYF. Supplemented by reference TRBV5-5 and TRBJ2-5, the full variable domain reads DAGVTQSPTHLIKTRGQQVTLRCSPISGHKSVSWYQQVLGQGPQFIFQYYEKEERGRGNFPDRFSARQFPNYSSELNVNALLLGDSALYLCASSKPGQGQETQYFGPGTRLLVL.

The CDR3: CASSMGQGASSAEQYF. Written as DNA, the CDR3 is TGTGCCAGCAGCATGGGACAGGGGGCTAGCTCTGCCGAGCAGTACTTC. This chain uses TRBV7-6 with TRBJ2-7; TRBD1 agrees at 12 bases. The germline gives CDR1 SGHVS, CDR2 FNYEAQ. Losses at the gene ends were 5 bases for V and 6 bases for J; bases not matched to a gene: 11. The CDR3 spans 16 residues.

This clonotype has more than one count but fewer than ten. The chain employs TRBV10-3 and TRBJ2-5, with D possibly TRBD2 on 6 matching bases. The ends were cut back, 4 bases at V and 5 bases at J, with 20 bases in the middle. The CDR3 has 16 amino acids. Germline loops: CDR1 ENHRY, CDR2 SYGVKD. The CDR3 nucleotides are TGTGCCATCAGTGCCCCAGCCCTATACGGGGGTGAGACCCAGTACTTC. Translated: CAISAPALYGGETQYF.

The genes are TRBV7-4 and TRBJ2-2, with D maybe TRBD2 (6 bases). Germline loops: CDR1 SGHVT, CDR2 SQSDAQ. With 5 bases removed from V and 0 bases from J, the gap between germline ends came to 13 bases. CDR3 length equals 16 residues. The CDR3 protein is CASSLSSVPNTGELFF. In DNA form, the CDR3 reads TGTGCCAGCAGCCTATCTAGCGTCCCGAACACCGGGGAGCTGTTTTTT.

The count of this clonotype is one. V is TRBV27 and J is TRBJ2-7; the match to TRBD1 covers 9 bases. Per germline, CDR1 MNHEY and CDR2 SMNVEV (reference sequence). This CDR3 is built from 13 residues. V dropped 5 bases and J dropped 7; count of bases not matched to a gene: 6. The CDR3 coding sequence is TGTGCCAGCAGTCCTCGGACAGGGGAAGAGCAGTACTTC. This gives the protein CASSPRTGEEQYF.

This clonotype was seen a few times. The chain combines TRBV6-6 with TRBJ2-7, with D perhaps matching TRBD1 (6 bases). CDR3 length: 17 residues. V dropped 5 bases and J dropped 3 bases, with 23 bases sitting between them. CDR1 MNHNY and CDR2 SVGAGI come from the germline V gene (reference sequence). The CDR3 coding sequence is TGTGCCAGCAGTGCCACGGCAGGGGCATTGAGGGGCTACGAGCAGTACTTC. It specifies CASSATAGALRGYEQYF.

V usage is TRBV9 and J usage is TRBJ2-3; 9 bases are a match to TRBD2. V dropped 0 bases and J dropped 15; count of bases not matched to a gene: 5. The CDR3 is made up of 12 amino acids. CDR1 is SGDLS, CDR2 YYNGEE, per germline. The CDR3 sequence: CASSVGSSGVYF. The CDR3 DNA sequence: TGTGCCAGCAGCGTAGGCTCTAGCGGGGTCTATTTT.

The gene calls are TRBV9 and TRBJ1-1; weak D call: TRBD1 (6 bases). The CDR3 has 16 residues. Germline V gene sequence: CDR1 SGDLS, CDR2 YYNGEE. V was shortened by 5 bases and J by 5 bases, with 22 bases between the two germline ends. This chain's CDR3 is CASSRNLQGSGTEAFF. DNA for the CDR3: TGTGCCAGCAGTCGTAACCTACAGGGATCAGGGACTGAAGCTTTCTTT.

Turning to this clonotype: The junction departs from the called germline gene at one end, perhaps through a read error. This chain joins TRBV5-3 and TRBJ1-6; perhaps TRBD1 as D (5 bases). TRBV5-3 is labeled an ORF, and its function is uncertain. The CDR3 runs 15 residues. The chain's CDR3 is CASSSSTGYNSPLHF. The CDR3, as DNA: TGTGCCAGCAGCTCGTCCACAGGATATAATTCACCCCTCCACTTT.

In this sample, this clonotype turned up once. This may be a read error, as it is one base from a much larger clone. CDR3 loop: CASSRVKGAGDMQYF. The DNA for the CDR3 is TGTGCCAGCAGCCGGGTGAAGGGGGCCGGAGATATGCAGTATTTT. V and J are TRBV7-2 and TRBJ2-3, with 7 nucleotides matching TRBD1. The CDR3 covers 15 residues. CDR1 SGHTA and CDR2 FQGNSA come from the germline V gene.

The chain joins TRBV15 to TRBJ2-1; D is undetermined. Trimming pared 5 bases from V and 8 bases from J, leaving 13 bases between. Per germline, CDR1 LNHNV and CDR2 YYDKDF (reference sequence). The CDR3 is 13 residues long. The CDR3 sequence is CATSVTDPHEQFF. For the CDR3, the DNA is TGTGCCACCAGCGTTACGGACCCCCATGAGCAGTTCTTC.

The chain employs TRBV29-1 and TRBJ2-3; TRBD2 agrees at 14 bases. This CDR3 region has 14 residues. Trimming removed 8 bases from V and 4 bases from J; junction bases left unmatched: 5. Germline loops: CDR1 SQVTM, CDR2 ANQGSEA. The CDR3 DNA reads TGCAGCCCTCGACTAGCGGGGGGGCCAGATACGCAGTATTTT. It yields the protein CSPRLAGGPDTQYF.

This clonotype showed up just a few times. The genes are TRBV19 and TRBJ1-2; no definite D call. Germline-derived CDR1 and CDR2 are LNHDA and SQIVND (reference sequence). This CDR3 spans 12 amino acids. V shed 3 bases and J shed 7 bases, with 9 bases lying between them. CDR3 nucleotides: TGTGCCAGTAGTATGTTTTCGGGTGGCTACACCTTC. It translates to CASSMFSGGYTF.

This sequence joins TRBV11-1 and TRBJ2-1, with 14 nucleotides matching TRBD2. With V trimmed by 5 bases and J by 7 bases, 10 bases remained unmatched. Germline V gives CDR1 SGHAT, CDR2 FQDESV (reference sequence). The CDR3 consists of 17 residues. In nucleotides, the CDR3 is TGTGCCAGCAGCGGGACGACTAGCGGGGGGGCCTTGAATGAGCAGTTCTTC. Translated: CASSGTTSGGALNEQFF.

The CDR3 loop reads CSSPRIWDREYSNQPQHF. CDR3 sequence (DNA): TGCAGTTCCCCTAGGATCTGGGACAGGGAATATAGCAATCAGCCCCAGCATTTT. The chain employs TRBV20-1 and TRBJ1-5, with 9 nucleotides matching TRBD1. From germline, CDR1 is DFQATT and CDR2 SNEGSKA (reference sequence). J was trimmed by 0 bases and V by 8 bases; bases with no gene match: 17. This CDR3 contains 18 residues.

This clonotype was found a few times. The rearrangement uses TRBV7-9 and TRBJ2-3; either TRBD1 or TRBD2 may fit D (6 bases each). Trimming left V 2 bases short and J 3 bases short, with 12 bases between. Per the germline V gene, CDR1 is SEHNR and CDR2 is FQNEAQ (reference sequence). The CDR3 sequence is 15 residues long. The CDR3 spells CASSLLGGTTDTQYF. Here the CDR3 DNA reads TGTGCCAGCAGCTTACTCGGCGGGACAACAGATACGCAGTATTTT.

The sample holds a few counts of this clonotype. The CDR3 sequence: CASSYSTAIFGYTF. CDR3 DNA: TGTGCCAGCAGTTACTCAACTGCTATCTTCGGCTACACCTTC. The chain recombines TRBV6-5 with TRBJ1-2, with D unresolved. The V and J ends lost 0 bases and 8 bases respectively, with 13 bases between them. The CDR3 is made up of 14 amino acids. CDR1 is MNHEY, CDR2 SVGAGI, per germline.

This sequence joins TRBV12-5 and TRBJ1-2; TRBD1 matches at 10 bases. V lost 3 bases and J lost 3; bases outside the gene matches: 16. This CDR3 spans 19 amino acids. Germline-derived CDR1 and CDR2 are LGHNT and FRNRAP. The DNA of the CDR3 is TGTGCTAGTGGTTTATACCCCCATGAGACAGGGGGCAGGGACTATGGCTACACCTTC. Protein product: CASGLYPHETGGRDYGYTF. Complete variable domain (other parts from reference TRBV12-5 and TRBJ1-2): DARVTQTPRHKVTEMGQEVTMRCQPILGHNTVFWYRQTMMQGLELLAYFRNRAPLDDSGMPKDRFSAEMPDATLATLKIQPSEPRDSAVYFCASGLYPHETGGRDYGYTFGSGTRLTVV.

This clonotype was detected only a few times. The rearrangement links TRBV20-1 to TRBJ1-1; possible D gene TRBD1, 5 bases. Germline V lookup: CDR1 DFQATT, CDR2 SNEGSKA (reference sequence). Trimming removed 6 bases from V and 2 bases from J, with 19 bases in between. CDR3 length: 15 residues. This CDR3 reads CSAPKLGLLNTEAFF. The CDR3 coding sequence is TGCAGTGCCCCTAAACTGGGACTCCTTAACACTGAAGCTTTCTTT.

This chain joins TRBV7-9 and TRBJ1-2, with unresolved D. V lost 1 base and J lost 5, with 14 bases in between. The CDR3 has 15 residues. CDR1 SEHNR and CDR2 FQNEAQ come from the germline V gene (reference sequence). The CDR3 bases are TGTGCCAGCAGCTTAGGCCCCGGGCAGAATTATGGCTACACCTTC. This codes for CASSLGPGQNYGYTF.

The CDR3 bases are TGTGCCACCAGCTCTTGGGAGACGGACTCCTACAATGAGCAGTTCTTC. This gives the protein CATSSWETDSYNEQFF. The rearrangement links TRBV15 to TRBJ2-1; D possibly corresponds to TRBD2 (5 bases). The CDR3 sequence is 16 residues long. V was clipped by 5 bases and J by 0 bases, with 14 bases between them. CDR1 is LNHNV and CDR2 is YYDKDF in the germline V gene (reference sequence).

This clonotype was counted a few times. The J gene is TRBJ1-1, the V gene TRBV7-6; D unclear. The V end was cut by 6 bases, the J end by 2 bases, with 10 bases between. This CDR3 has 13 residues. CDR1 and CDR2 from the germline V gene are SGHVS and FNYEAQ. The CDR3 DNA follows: TGTGCCAGCAGTCGCAGCCCCAACACTGAAGCTTTCTTT. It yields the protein CASSRSPNTEAFF.

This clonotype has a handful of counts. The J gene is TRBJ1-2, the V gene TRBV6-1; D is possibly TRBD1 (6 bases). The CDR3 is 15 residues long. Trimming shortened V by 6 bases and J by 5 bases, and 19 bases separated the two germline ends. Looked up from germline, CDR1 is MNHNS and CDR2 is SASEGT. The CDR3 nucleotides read TGTGCCAGCAGGCGACGGGAGGGGGTGGAGTATGGCTACACCTTC. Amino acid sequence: CASRRREGVEYGYTF.